This T cell receptor (beta chain) is drawn from a study of identical twins. For this clonotype: What it binds is unknown.

A universal primer site arose from template switching, and cDNA bore unique molecular identifiers. TCRdb passed the 5' RACE reads through MiXCR, listing each CDR3 protein once. Of 200,000 or so distinct CDR3 sequences detected, about 7.5% appear once; the ten largest clones hold around 1.8%. The trim removed 7 bases at V and 7 bases at J, leaving 7 bases unmatched. The CDR3 loop spans 13 amino acids. Germline V gene data show CDR1 as WSHSY and CDR2 as SAAADI. General study findings and limits: Beta out-of-frame sequences displayed a weaker excess of sharing between twins. Zero-insertion findings could be partly confounded by invariant cells (MAIT and iNKT cells).

This same sample was also taken into another study, of yellow fever vaccine responses in identical twins.

The origin of this receptor is a woman under 30 in good health. The material sequenced was memory (CD45RO+) T cells sorted from blood. The chain carries TRBV10-2 and TRBJ2-3; 8 bases align to TRBD2. The DNA for the CDR3 is TGCGCCAGCAAACCGGGAGGGGGAAATACGCAGTATTTT. This encodes CASKPGGGNTQYF.